The rows below give T cell receptor beta chains drawn from one sample of a study of cytomegalovirus exposure and HLA in healthy donors. TCRdb's copy holds only in-frame clones and misses some; the assay was immunoSEQ multiplex PCR. In the table there are roughly 140,000 clones, around 90% of which are singletons. Material for sequencing was PBMCs. The receptors were sampled from a woman in her late teens or twenties in good health and CMV-seropositive. Each CDR3 is given with its conserved first and last residue. D genes are given only for firm matches. Clone sizes are given selectively: once, few, many, or a class where the clone is expanded.

TRBV4-3,TRBJ2-2,TRBD2,.,16,CASSQDSGRVTGELFF,TGCGCCAGCAGCCAAGACAGCGGGAGGGTCACCGGGGAGCTGTTTTTT
TRBV28,TRBJ1-2,TRBD1,.,14,CASSKTGFSVGYTF,TGTGCCAGCAGTAAGACAGGGTTTTCGGTTGGCTACACCTTC
TRBV28,TRBJ1-5,.,few,12,CASTAGNQPQHF,TGTGCCAGCACCGCGGGCAATCAGCCCCAGCATTTT
TRBV7-9,TRBJ2-5,TRBD1,once,16,CASSLTTSGTEETQYF,TGTGCCAGCAGCTTGACTACCTCCGGGACAGAAGAGACCCAGTACTTC
TRBV7-9,TRBJ2-7,.,.,14,CASSPRQRIYEQYF,TGTGCCAGCAGCCCAAGACAGAGAATCTACGAGCAGTACTTC
TRBV5-1,TRBJ2-5,TRBD2,.,17,CASSLAGWAGREETQYF,TGCGCCAGCAGCTTGGCCGGTTGGGCCGGGAGGGAAGAGACCCAGTACTTC
TRBV10-3,TRBJ2-2,TRBD2,.,19,CAIRPNPGLAGGNTGELFF,TGTGCCATCAGGCCTAACCCGGGACTAGCGGGAGGAAACACCGGGGAGCTGTTTTTT
TRBV28,TRBJ1-2,TRBD1,.,14,CASSLGQGNYGYTF,TGTGCCAGCAGTCTGGGACAGGGAAACTATGGCTACACCTTC
TRBV2,TRBJ2-7,TRBD1,few,13,CASSRDRGLEQYF,TGTGCCAGCAGTCGGGACAGGGGCCTCGAGCAGTACTTC
TRBV6-5,TRBJ1-2,.,.,15,CASTKNEGHNYGYTF,TGTGCCAGCACCAAAAATGAGGGACACAACTATGGCTACACCTTC
TRBV28,TRBJ2-3,TRBD1,.,17,CASSFGERAGGSDTQYF,TGTGCCAGCAGTTTCGGGGAAAGAGCAGGGGGCTCAGATACGCAGTATTTT
TRBV7-2,TRBJ2-7,.,.,16,CASSLVGPGQPYEQYF,TGTGCCAGCAGCTTAGTAGGTCCAGGCCAACCCTACGAGCAGTACTTC
TRBV25-1,TRBJ1-2,.,.,14,CASSEMGGRDGYTF,TGTGCCAGCAGTGAAATGGGTGGGAGAGATGGCTACACCTTC
TRBV6-5,TRBJ2-5,TRBD2,.,16,CASSYSASGTQETQYF,TGTGCCAGCAGTTACTCGGCTAGCGGGACCCAAGAGACCCAGTACTTC
TRBV6-5,TRBJ2-7,.,.,11,CASRQGYEQYF,TGTGCCAGCAGGCAGGGTTACGAGCAGTACTTC
TRBV5-6,TRBJ1-1,.,.,13,CASKRTGPEEAFF,TGTGCCAGCAAACGCACAGGGCCGGAGGAGGCTTTCTTT
TRBV7-9,TRBJ2-7,.,.,15,CASSLRTGYRSEQYF,TGTGCCAGCAGCTTAAGAACAGGGTATAGGAGCGAGCAGTACTTC
TRBV28,TRBJ2-7,.,.,15,CASSPLRGLVYEQYF,TGTGCCAGCAGCCCACTGCGGGGGCTGGTGTACGAGCAGTACTTC
TRBV13,TRBJ2-2,TRBD1,.,14,CASQPGTGIRELFF,TGTGCCAGCCAGCCCGGGACAGGGATACGGGAGCTGTTTTTT
TRBV28,TRBJ2-7,.,once,13,CASSSPRAYEQYF,TGTGCCAGCAGTTCTCCTAGAGCCTACGAGCAGTACTTC